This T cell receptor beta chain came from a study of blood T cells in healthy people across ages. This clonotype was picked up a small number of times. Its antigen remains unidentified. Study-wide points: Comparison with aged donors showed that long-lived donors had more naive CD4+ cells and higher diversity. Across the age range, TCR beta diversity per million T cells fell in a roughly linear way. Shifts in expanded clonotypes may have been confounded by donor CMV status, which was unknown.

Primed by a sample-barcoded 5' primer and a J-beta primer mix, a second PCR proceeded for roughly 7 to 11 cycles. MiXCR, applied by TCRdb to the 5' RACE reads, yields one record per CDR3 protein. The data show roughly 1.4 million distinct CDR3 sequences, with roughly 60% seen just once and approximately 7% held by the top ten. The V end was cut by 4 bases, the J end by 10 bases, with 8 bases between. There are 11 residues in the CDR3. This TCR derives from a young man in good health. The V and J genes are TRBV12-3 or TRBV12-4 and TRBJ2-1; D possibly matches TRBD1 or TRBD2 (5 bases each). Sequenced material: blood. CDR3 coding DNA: TGTGCCAGCAGTTCCAGGGAGGAGCAGTTCTTC. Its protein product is CASSSREEQFF.